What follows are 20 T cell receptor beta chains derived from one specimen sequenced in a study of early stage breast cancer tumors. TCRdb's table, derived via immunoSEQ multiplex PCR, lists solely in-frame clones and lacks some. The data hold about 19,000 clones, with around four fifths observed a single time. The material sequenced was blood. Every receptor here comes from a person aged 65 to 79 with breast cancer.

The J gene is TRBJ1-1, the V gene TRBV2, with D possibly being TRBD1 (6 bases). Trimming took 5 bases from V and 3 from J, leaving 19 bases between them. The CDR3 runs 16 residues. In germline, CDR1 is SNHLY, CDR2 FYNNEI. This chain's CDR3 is CASSRGAGKFDTEAFF. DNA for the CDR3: TGTGCCAGCAGTCGGGGGGCAGGGAAGTTCGACACTGAAGCTTTCTTT.

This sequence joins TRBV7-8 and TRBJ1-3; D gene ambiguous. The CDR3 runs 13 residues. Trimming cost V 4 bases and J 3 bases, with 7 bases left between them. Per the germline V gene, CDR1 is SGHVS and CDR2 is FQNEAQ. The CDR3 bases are TGTGCCAGCAGCTCGAGTTTTGGAAACACCATATATTTT. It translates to CASSSSFGNTIYF.

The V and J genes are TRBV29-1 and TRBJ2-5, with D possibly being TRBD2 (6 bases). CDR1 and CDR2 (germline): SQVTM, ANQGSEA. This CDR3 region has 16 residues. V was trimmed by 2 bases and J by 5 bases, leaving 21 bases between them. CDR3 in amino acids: CSVELLGTRGLETQYF. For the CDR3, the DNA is TGCAGCGTTGAACTGTTGGGGACGCGGGGTTTGGAGACCCAGTACTTC.

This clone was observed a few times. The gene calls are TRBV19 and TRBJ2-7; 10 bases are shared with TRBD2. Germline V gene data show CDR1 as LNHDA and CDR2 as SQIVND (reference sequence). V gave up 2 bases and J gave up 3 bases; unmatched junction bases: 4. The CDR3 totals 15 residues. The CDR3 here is CASSIIAGGDYEQYF. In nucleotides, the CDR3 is TGTGCCAGTAGTATAATAGCGGGGGGCGACTACGAGCAGTACTTC. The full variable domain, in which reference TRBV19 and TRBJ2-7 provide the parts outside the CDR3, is DGGITQSPKYLFRKEGQNVTLSCEQNLNHDAMYWYRQDPGQGLRLIYYSQIVNDFQKGDIAEGYSVSREKKESFPLTVTSAQKNPTAFYLCASSIIAGGDYEQYFGPGTRLTVT.

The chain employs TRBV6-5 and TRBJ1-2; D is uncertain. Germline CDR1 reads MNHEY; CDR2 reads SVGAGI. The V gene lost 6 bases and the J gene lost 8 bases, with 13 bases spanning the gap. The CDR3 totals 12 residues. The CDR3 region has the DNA TGTGCCAGCAGGCCGTCGGGTAGGGGCTACACCTTC. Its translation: CASRPSGRGYTF.

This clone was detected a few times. The CDR3 bases are TGTGCCAGTAGTCCCTGGCTCAGGGTGAACACTGAAGCTTTCTTT. It codes for CASSPWLRVNTEAFF. The chain links TRBV19 to TRBJ1-1, with a weak D call TRBD1 (5 bases). Germline-derived CDR1 and CDR2 are LNHDA and SQIVND (reference sequence). V was clipped by 5 bases and J by 0 bases, with 13 bases between them. This CDR3 region has 15 residues. Supplemented by reference TRBV19 and TRBJ1-1, the full variable domain reads DGGITQSPKYLFRKEGQNVTLSCEQNLNHDAMYWYRQDPGQGLRLIYYSQIVNDFQKGDIAEGYSVSREKKESFPLTVTSAQKNPTAFYLCASSPWLRVNTEAFFGQGTRLTVV.

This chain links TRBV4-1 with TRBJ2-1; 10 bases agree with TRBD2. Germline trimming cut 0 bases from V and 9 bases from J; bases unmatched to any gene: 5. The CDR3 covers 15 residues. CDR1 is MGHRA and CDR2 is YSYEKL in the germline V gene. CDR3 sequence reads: CASSQELAGLGEQFF. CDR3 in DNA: TGCGCCAGCAGCCAAGAACTAGCGGGGTTGGGTGAGCAGTTCTTC.

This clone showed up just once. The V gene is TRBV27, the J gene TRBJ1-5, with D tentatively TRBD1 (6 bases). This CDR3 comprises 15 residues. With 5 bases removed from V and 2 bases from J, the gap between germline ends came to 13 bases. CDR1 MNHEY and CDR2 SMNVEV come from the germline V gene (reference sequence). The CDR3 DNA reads TGTGCCAGCAGTGGGGGCGGGTTTGGCAATCAGCCCCAGCATTTT. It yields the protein CASSGGGFGNQPQHF.

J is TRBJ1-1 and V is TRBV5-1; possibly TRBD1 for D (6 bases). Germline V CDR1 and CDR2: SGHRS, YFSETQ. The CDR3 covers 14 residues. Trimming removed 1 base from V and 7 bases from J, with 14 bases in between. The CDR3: CASSLTSEGGEAFF. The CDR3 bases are TGCGCCAGCAGCTTGACGTCCGAAGGGGGTGAAGCTTTCTTT.

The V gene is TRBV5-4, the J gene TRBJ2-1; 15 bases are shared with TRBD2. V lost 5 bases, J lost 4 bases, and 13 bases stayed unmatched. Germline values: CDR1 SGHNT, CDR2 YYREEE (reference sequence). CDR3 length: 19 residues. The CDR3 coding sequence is TGTGCCAGCAGGCGGACTAGCGGGGGGGCCCCTAGGAGTTACAATGAGCAGTTCTTC. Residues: CASRRTSGGAPRSYNEQFF. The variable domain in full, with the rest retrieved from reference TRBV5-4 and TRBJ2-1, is ETGVTQSPTHLIKTRGQQVTLRCSSQSGHNTVSWYQQALGQGPQFIFQYYREEENGRGNFPPRFSGLQFPNYSSELNVNALELDDSALYLCASRRTSGGAPRSYNEQFFGPGTRLTVL.

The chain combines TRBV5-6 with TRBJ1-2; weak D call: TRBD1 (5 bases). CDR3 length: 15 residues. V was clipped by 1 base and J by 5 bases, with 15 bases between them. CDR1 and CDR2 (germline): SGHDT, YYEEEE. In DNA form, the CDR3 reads TGTGCCAGCAGCTTGAGGGGCGGCGTTGGGTATGGCTACACCTTC. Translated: CASSLRGGVGYGYTF.

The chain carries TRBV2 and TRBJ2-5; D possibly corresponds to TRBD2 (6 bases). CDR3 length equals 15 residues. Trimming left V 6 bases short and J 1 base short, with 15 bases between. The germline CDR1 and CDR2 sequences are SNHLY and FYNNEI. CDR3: CASRFRDSSQETQYF. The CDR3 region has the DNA TGTGCCAGCAGGTTCCGGGACTCTAGCCAAGAGACCCAGTACTTC.

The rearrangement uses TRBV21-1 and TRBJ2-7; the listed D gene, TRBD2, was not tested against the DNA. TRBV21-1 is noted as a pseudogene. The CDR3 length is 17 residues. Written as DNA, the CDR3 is TGTGCCAGCAAAGTGGGTTCCTCGGGGGGGGGCTTCGACGAGCAGTACTTC. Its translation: CASKVGSSGGGFDEQYF.

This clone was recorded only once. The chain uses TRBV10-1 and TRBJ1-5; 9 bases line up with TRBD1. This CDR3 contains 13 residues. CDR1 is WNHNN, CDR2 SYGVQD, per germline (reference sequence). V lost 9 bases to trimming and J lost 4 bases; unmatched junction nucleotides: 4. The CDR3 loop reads CARQGADNQPQHF. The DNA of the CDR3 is TGCGCCAGACAGGGGGCGGATAATCAGCCCCAGCATTTT.

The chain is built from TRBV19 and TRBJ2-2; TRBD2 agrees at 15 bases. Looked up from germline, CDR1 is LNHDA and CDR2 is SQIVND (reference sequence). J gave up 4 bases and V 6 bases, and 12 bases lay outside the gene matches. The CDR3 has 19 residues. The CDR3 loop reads CASSIRTSGGAWATGELFF. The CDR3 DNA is TGTGCCAGTAGCATCCGGACTAGCGGGGGGGCCTGGGCCACCGGGGAGCTGTTTTTT.

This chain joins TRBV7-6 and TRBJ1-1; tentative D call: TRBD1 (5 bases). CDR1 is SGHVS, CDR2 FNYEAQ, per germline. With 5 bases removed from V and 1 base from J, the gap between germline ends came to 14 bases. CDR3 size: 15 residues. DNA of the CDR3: TGTGCCAGCAGCCCCGCGGGACGGAAGAACACTGAAGCTTTCTTT. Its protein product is CASSPAGRKNTEAFF.

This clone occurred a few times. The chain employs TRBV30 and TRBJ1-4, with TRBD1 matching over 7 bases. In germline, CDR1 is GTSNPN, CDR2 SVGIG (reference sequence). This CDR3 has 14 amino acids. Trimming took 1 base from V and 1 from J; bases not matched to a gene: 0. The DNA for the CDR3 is TGTGCCTGGAGTGGACAGGGAACTAATGAAAAACTGTTTTTT. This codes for CAWSGQGTNEKLFF.

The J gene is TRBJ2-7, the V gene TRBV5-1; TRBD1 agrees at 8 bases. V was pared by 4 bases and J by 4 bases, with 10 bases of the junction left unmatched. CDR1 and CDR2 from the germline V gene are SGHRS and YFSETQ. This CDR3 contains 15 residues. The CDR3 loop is CASSLTGATPYEQYF. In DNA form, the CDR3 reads TGCGCCAGCAGCCTGACAGGGGCAACCCCGTACGAGCAGTACTTC. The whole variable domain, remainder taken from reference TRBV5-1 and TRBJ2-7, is KAGVTQTPRYLIKTRGQQVTLSCSPISGHRSVSWYQQTPGQGLQFLFEYFSETQRNKGNFPGRFSGRQFSNSRSEMNVSTLELGDSALYLCASSLTGATPYEQYFGPGTRLTVT.

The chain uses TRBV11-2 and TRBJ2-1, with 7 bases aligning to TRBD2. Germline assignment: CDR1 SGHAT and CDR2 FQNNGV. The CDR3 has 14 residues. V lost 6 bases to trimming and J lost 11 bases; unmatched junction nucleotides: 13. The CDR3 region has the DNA TGTGCCAGCAGGGTCGGGTTAGCGGGCCACAAGCAGTTCTTC. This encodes CASRVGLAGHKQFF.

CDR3 sequence (DNA): TGTGCCAGCAGCGTAAGTCAGGGCGCAGATACGCAGTATTTT. Its translation is CASSVSQGADTQYF. The chain recombines TRBV9 with TRBJ2-3; D perhaps matches TRBD1 (5 bases). The germline V and J ends were trimmed by 1 base and 4 bases, with 10 bases remaining between them. Germline values: CDR1 SGDLS, CDR2 YYNGEE. This CDR3 spans 14 amino acids. Combining the CDR3 with reference TRBV9 and TRBJ2-3 gives the whole variable domain DSGVTQTPKHLITATGQRVTLRCSPRSGDLSVYWYQQSLDQGLQFLIQYYNGEERAKGNILERFSAQQFPDLHSELNLSSLELGDSALYFCASSVSQGADTQYFGPGTRLTVL.